This paragraph covers one TCR beta chain sequence. What it binds is unknown. The data originate from a study of lymphopenia after photon versus proton radiotherapy. Study results and caveats: Post-nadir diversity loss with photons came from oligoclonal expansion, particularly CD8+ Temra cells.

Sequencing used immunoSEQ multiplex PCR; TCRdb keeps in-frame clones, though not all of them. The sample carries approximately 160,000 clones, less than 90% recorded once. The sequence was obtained from a man aged 45 to 65 with gastric cancer. Sequenced material: peripheral blood, taken from a patient treated with photon-based radiotherapy.

The CDR3 sequence: CASSPTQGTSGEKLFF. The DNA for the CDR3 is TGTGCCAGCTCACCGACTCAGGGGACTTCGGGTGAAAAACTGTTTTTT. V and J are TRBV18 and TRBJ1-4; a possible D gene is TRBD1 (6 bases). The CDR3 runs to 16 residues. Trimming pared 3 bases from V and 7 bases from J, leaving 18 bases between. Germline loops: CDR1 KGHSH, CDR2 LQKENI. Full variable domain (outside the CDR3, taken from reference TRBV18 and TRBJ1-4): NAGVMQNPRHLVRRRGQEARLRCSPMKGHSHVYWYRQLPEEGLKFMVYLQKENIIDESGMPKERFSAEFPKEGPSILRIQQVVRGDSAAYFCASSPTQGTSGEKLFFGSGTQLSVL.